The next 17 T cell receptor beta chains were all read from a single sample in a study of cytomegalovirus exposure and HLA in healthy donors. 13 Jbeta primers and 60 Vbeta primers were used for the PCR. Here immunoSEQ multiplex PCR was the method, and the copy in TCRdb shows in-frame clones only, minus some. The sample lists approximately 160,000 clones, around 77% occurring once. Sequencing was performed on PBMCs. The receptors were gathered from a woman aged 25 to 39 in good health and CMV-seronegative.

The rearrangement uses TRBV5-1 and TRBJ2-1, with 8 bases lining up with TRBD2. This CDR3 has 15 residues. Germline V lookup: CDR1 SGHRS, CDR2 YFSETQ. After removal of 0 bases from V and 7 bases from J, the junction contained 6 bases not matched to a gene. This chain's CDR3 is CASSLAGGQGNEQFF. CDR3 in DNA: TGCGCCAGCAGCTTGGCGGGAGGGCAGGGGAATGAGCAGTTCTTC.

Of note for this clone: Its ends do not fully match the called genes, so a read error is possible. This chain connects TRBV5-1 to TRBJ1-2; TRBD1 matches 8 bases. The CDR3 covers 13 residues. Germline CDR1 and CDR2: SGHRS and YFSETQ. CDR3 DNA sequence: TGCGCCAGCAGCTTCCAACAGGGGGACGGCTACCCCTTC. Amino acid sequence: CASSFQQGDGYPF.

J is TRBJ1-1 and V is TRBV6-5; TRBD1 agrees at 10 bases. This CDR3 has 15 residues. V lost 0 bases and J lost 3; bases outside the gene matches: 1. In germline, CDR1 is MNHEY, CDR2 SVGAGI. The CDR3 here is CASSYSGTGDTEAFF. CDR3 in DNA: TGTGCCAGCAGTTACTCTGGGACAGGGGACACTGAAGCTTTCTTT.

This sequence joins TRBV5-6 and TRBJ1-2, with 11 bases aligning to TRBD1. The CDR3 length is 15 residues. V lost 1 base to trimming and J lost 4 bases; unmatched junction nucleotides: 3. CDR1 and CDR2 (germline): SGHDT, YYEEEE. In DNA, the CDR3 is TGTGCCAGCAGCTTGTGGGACAGGGGGTTCTATGGCTACACCTTC. Translation: CASSLWDRGFYGYTF.

The rearrangement links TRBV28 to TRBJ1-1; D is possibly TRBD1 (6 bases). The CDR3 has 14 residues. From germline, CDR1 is MDHEN and CDR2 SYDVKM. Trimming stripped 4 bases from V and 7 bases from J, with 16 bases between. CDR3 region: CASSYFGTRLEAFF. As DNA, the CDR3 is TGTGCCAGCAGTTACTTCGGGACAAGACTTGAAGCTTTCTTT.

The V and J genes are TRBV4-1 and TRBJ2-1, with D tentatively TRBD2 (5 bases). The CDR3 spans 15 residues. Germline CDR1 is MGHRA and CDR2 is YSYEKL. Trimming took off 1 base at V and 13 bases at J, with 20 bases between the two ends. The CDR3 bases are TGCGCCAGCAGCCAAGGTCTTCTTGGCGAAAGGACTCAGTTCTTC. Protein sequence: CASSQGLLGERTQFF.

This chain connects TRBV27 to TRBJ1-1, with 7 bases matching TRBD1. The length of the CDR3 is 14 residues. Germline V gene sequence: CDR1 MNHEY, CDR2 SMNVEV (reference sequence). After removal of 5 bases from V and 3 bases from J, the junction contained 6 bases not matched to a gene. DNA for the CDR3: TGTGCCAGCAGTGCAGACAGGGAGTACACTGAAGCTTTCTTT. Translating gives CASSADREYTEAFF.

The CDR3 here is CASRARTSGGAGGSYNEQFF. Written as DNA, the CDR3 is TGTGCCAGCAGAGCACGGACTAGCGGGGGGGCCGGGGGCTCCTACAATGAGCAGTTCTTC. The chain carries TRBV2 and TRBJ2-1, with TRBD2 matching 15 bases. Germline V gene data show CDR1 as SNHLY and CDR2 as FYNNEI. The CDR3 is 20 amino acids. Unmatched junction bases numbered 12, after V lost 6 bases and J lost 0 bases.

The J gene is TRBJ1-6, the V gene TRBV7-9; unclear D gene. Trimming shortened V by 2 bases and J by 6 bases, and 8 bases separated the two germline ends. Germline V gene data show CDR1 as SEHNR and CDR2 as FQNEAQ (reference sequence). The CDR3 is made up of 14 amino acids. The chain's CDR3 is CASSLSGINSPLHF. CDR3 bases: TGTGCCAGCAGCTTATCGGGAATTAATTCACCCCTCCACTTT.

This clone has a single count. This may come from a read error, since a much larger clone is one base off. The rearrangement uses TRBV14 and TRBJ1-2; the D is unclear. Germline-derived CDR1 and CDR2 are SGHDN and FVKESK. The CDR3 has 14 residues. This CDR3 is CASSEGPINYGYPF. Written as DNA, the CDR3 is TGTGCCAGCAGCGAAGGGCCCATTAACTATGGCTACCCCTTC.

CDR3 amino acids: CASSYSEAGGNTIYF. CDR3 DNA sequence: TGTGCCAGCAGTTACTCTGAGGCAGGGGGAAACACCATATATTTT. The J gene is TRBJ1-3, the V gene TRBV6-6; possibly TRBD1 for D (5 bases). Trimming left V 0 bases short and J 4 bases short, with 10 bases between. In germline, CDR1 is MNHNY, CDR2 SVGAGI (reference sequence). The CDR3 length is 15 residues.

This clone was found once. The chain is built from TRBV6-5 and TRBJ1-1; a possible D gene is TRBD1 (5 bases). Trimming stripped 0 bases from V and 0 bases from J, with 11 bases between. The germline V gene encodes CDR1 MNHEY and CDR2 SVGAGI. This CDR3 has 16 amino acids. The DNA of the CDR3 is TGTGCCAGCAGTTACTCGATACAGGCAGTGAACACTGAAGCTTTCTTT. This codes for CASSYSIQAVNTEAFF.

The gene calls are TRBV9 and TRBJ2-1, with 12 nucleotides matching TRBD2. V dropped 0 bases and J dropped 9; count of bases not matched to a gene: 7. The germline CDR1 and CDR2 sequences are SGDLS and YYNGEE. The CDR3 consists of 16 residues. CDR3 nucleotide sequence: TGTGCCAGCAGCGTAGTGGCTAGCGGGGGGGCGACTGAGCAGTTCTTC. Its protein product is CASSVVASGGATEQFF.

The chain couples TRBV7-9 to TRBJ1-2, with a weak D call TRBD1 (5 bases). Germline assignment: CDR1 SEHNR and CDR2 FQNEAQ (reference sequence). V lost 6 bases to trimming and J lost 3 bases, with 14 bases between them. CDR3 length: 14 amino acids. CDR3 DNA sequence: TGTGCCAGCAGGTTGGGGGGTCTCTACTATGGCTACACCTTC. Amino acids: CASRLGGLYYGYTF. The variable domain in full, with the rest retrieved from reference TRBV7-9 and TRBJ1-2, is DTGVSQNPRHKITKRGQNVTFRCDPISEHNRLYWYRQTLGQGPEFLTYFQNEAQLEKSRLLSDRFSAERPKGSFSTLEIQRTEQGDSAMYLCASRLGGLYYGYTFGSGTRLTVV.

This clone was found once. The rearrangement uses TRBV7-2 and TRBJ1-5; TRBD1 matches at 8 bases. Germline V gives CDR1 SGHTA, CDR2 FQGNSA. This CDR3 is built from 15 residues. V was pared by 2 bases and J by 5 bases, with 5 bases of the junction left unmatched. In nucleotides, the CDR3 is TGTGCCAGCAGCTTACTTCCAGGGGGCCATCAGCCCCAGCATTTT. Translating gives CASSLLPGGHQPQHF.

The genes are TRBV9 and TRBJ2-3, with D unresolved. Germline V lookup: CDR1 SGDLS, CDR2 YYNGEE. CDR3 size: 15 residues. The V and J ends lost 4 bases and 2 bases respectively, with 14 bases between them. CDR3 DNA: TGTGCCAGCAGCTTCGTAGGAGAGGACACAGATACGCAGTATTTT. It encodes CASSFVGEDTDTQYF.

Worth noting for this clone: The sample contains more than one DNA sequence encoding this CDR3. The chain couples TRBV5-1 to TRBJ1-5; the D is unclear. Per germline, CDR1 SGHRS and CDR2 YFSETQ. V was pared by 0 bases and J by 2 bases, with 6 bases between. This CDR3 region has 14 residues. The CDR3 sequence is CASSLASGNQPQHF. The CDR3 nucleotides read TGCGCCAGCAGCTTGGCGTCAGGCAATCAGCCCCAGCATTTT. Based on the CDR3 plus reference TRBV5-1 and TRBJ1-5, the full variable domain is KAGVTQTPRYLIKTRGQQVTLSCSPISGHRSVSWYQQTPGQGLQFLFEYFSETQRNKGNFPGRFSGRQFSNSRSEMNVSTLELGDSALYLCASSLASGNQPQHFGDGTRLSIL.